The source of this T cell receptor (beta chain) is a study of identical twins' blood T cells. Study-level information: About 50 million reads came from about 12 libraries, six alpha, six beta.

Study findings and constraints: Twins shared more top CDR3 clonotypes than unrelated donors did. Twin repertoire similarity may partly reflect shared environment.

Trimming stripped 8 bases from V and 4 bases from J, with 21 bases between. The CDR3 is 16 residues long. Germline V lookup: CDR1 LNHDA, CDR2 SQIVND (reference sequence). For this clonotype: Its antigen is still unknown.

Each CDR3 protein is one row after TCRdb ran MiXCR on the 5' RACE reads. The sample lists 300,000 to 450,000 distinct CDR3 sequences, under 30% occurring once. Likely shared infections and vaccines: all three twin pairs were reared together. Sequenced input: PBMCs. The TCR sequence derives from a woman aged 18 to 55 in good health. The V call is TRBV19, the J call TRBJ1-5, with D perhaps TRBD1 (5 bases). DNA of the CDR3: TGTGCCAGTTCTCCTCGGGACCCCAATAGGAATCAGCCCCAGCATTTT. Translating gives CASSPRDPNRNQPQHF.